The 7 T cell receptor beta chains listed next were all sequenced from one sample in a study of cytomegalovirus exposure and HLA in healthy donors. The study ran its PCR with 60 Vbeta and 13 Jbeta primers. Libraries were prepared by immunoSEQ multiplex PCR; TCRdb keeps only in-frame clonotypes and omits some of them. The sample includes fewer than 200,000 clones, more than 75% seen only once; the top ten take about 1.6%. The sample was PBMCs. The receptor set was obtained from a girl aged 10-17 years in good health and CMV-seropositive.

The V and J genes are TRBV19 and TRBJ1-5; maybe TRBD1 (5 bases). The CDR3 is 15 residues long. Germline loops: CDR1 LNHDA, CDR2 SQIVND (reference sequence). V gave up 5 bases and J gave up 3 bases, with 14 bases separating them. The CDR3 nucleotides are TGTGCCAGTAGTCTCGTGGGGCAGCCCAATCAGCCCCAGCATTTT. Translating it yields CASSLVGQPNQPQHF.

The chain employs TRBV4-3 and TRBJ2-5; TRBD1 is a possible D gene (6 bases). Germline V gene lookup returns CDR1 LGHNA and CDR2 YSLEER. The V gene lost 0 bases and the J gene lost 3 bases, with 11 bases spanning the gap. The CDR3 is 15 amino acids. The CDR3 coding sequence is TGCGCCAGCAGCCAAGATTCTTGGGACAAAGAGACCCAGTACTTC. Its protein is CASSQDSWDKETQYF.

The chain links TRBV9 to TRBJ1-2; D remains unclear. Trimming cost V 0 bases and J 8 bases, with 17 bases left between them. Germline V lookup: CDR1 SGDLS, CDR2 YYNGEE. This CDR3 is built from 15 residues. CDR3 DNA: TGTGCCAGCAGCGTAGTGGGTGGCTTTTCGGAGGGCTACACCTTC. Protein product: CASSVVGGFSEGYTF.

The chain recombines TRBV5-6 with TRBJ1-2, with D hard to call. V was trimmed by 0 bases and J by 6 bases, leaving 9 bases between them. CDR3 length: 13 residues. The germline CDR1 and CDR2 sequences are SGHDT and YYEEEE. The CDR3 loop reads CASSLVRTHGYTF. The DNA of the CDR3 is TGTGCCAGCAGCTTGGTGAGAACTCATGGCTACACCTTC. Drawing the rest from reference TRBV5-6 and TRBJ1-2, the complete variable domain is DAGVTQSPTHLIKTRGQQVTLRCSPKSGHDTVSWYQQALGQGPQFIFQYYEEEERQRGNFPDRFSGHQFPNYSSELNVNALLLGDSALYLCASSLVRTHGYTFGSGTRLTVV.

The chain has TRBV6-5 and TRBJ1-1, with no clear D. The V and J ends lost 8 bases and 1 base respectively, with 5 bases between them. The CDR3 sequence is 11 residues long. Germline assignment: CDR1 MNHEY and CDR2 SVGAGI. CDR3 sequence reads: CASRENTEAFF. The CDR3 region has the DNA TGTGCCAGCCGAGAGAACACTGAAGCTTTCTTT.

V is TRBV28 and J is TRBJ1-2, with TRBD1 as a possible D gene (5 bases). CDR3 length: 15 amino acids. V dropped 4 bases and J dropped 8 bases, with 20 bases sitting between them. In germline, CDR1 is MDHEN, CDR2 SYDVKM. The CDR3 spells CASSSRGYEGKGYTF. The CDR3 DNA follows: TGTGCCAGCAGTTCCCGGGGGTATGAGGGAAAGGGCTACACCTTC.

This clone came up a few times. The chain uses TRBV7-3 and TRBJ2-3; D gene ambiguous. V was shortened by 2 bases and J by 4 bases, with 10 bases between the two germline ends. The CDR3 extends over 14 amino acids. The germline V gene has CDR1 SGHTA and CDR2 FQGTGA. The CDR3: CASSLRTRADTQYF. In nucleotides, the CDR3 is TGTGCCAGCAGCTTACGAACGCGCGCAGATACGCAGTATTTT.